The clone carrying this T cell receptor (beta chain) was observed once. CDR1 is MNHEY, CDR2 SVGAGI, per germline. The CDR3 extends over 15 amino acids. Trimming at V came to 6 bases and at J to 4 bases, leaving 4 bases not matched to a gene. The sample originates from a study of T cell responses to AZD1222 COVID-19 vaccine. The data were produced by immunoSEQ multiplex PCR, yet TCRdb's version contains in-frame clones alone and is incomplete. The sample lists 120,000 to 150,000 clones; roughly 90% were seen once. The rearrangement links TRBV6-5 to TRBJ2-2, with TRBD1 matching over 11 bases. The source is an adult who received the AZD1222 COVID-19 vaccine. The specimen was peripheral blood, collected 28 days after the second AZD1222 dose. The CDR3 sequence is CASRPGTGGTGELFF. The CDR3 region has the DNA TGTGCCAGCAGACCAGGGACAGGGGGCACCGGGGAGCTGTTTTTT.